This T cell receptor beta chain was documented in a study of T cells in Graves' hyperthyroidism and ophthalmopathy. Study conclusions and caveats: Most expanded thyroid clonotypes above 0.001 recurred in blood.

Trimming cost V 7 bases and J 4 bases; bases outside gene matches: 5. The CDR3 has 13 residues. Germline CDR1 SNHLY, CDR2 FYNNEI. Amplification targeted TCR beta CDR3 regions from RNA transcripts. The TCR CDR3 was amplified in a first-round RT-PCR using the HTBI primer set. MiXCR was run by TCRdb on the multiplex PCR reads, yielding one entry per CDR3 protein. This sample has fewer than 750,000 distinct CDR3 sequences, with approximately 14% found just once. Under 3 months was the duration of disease in ophthalmopathy patients, who also had a Clinical Activity Score of at least 3 and a NOSPECS grade of at least 4. To note about this clonotype: Its antigen is still unknown.

Sequenced material: blood. The receptor was isolated from a middle-aged woman with Graves' ophthalmopathy. V and J are TRBV2 and TRBJ2-7; 9 bases fit TRBD2. CDR3 loop: CASTKREVYEQYF. CDR3 in DNA: TGTGCCAGCACAAAGCGGGAGGTATACGAGCAGTACTTC.